What follows describes a single TCR beta chain. Original analysis: Reference gene primer amplification in the assay estimated nucleated cell counts. Clones were read by immunoSEQ multiplex PCR, and TCRdb kept only the in-frame ones, dropping some. V, J and clone size were drawn from that table, and D and trimming were deduced from the DNA. Here the sample spans about 370,000 clones, roughly 90% being singletons. The data were obtained in a study of blood T cell repertoires in COVID-19. The length of the CDR3 is 14 residues. Germline CDR1 and CDR2: MDHEN and SYDVKM. After removal of 6 bases from V and 4 bases from J, the junction contained 6 bases not matched to a gene.

Material: peripheral blood. This receptor was obtained from a woman in her 30s with COVID-19, enrolled during active disease. The gene calls are TRBV28 and TRBJ2-7; 10 nucleotides match TRBD1. CDR3 bases: TGTGCCAGCAGAGGGACAGGGGCGCGATACGAGCAGTACTTC. Translating gives CASRGTGARYEQYF.